This TCR beta chain was recorded in a study of T cell repertoires in cytomegalovirus infection. Turning to the study itself: HLA-B-restricted CMV epitopes that are well studied were used alongside recently identified HLA-C-restricted ones.

Each CDR3 protein gets one entry after TCRdb re-called the reads with MiXCR. The sample carries a few hundred thousand distinct CDR3 sequences, about 40% recorded once. Points on this clonotype: Its matching antigen is unknown.

This CDR3 has 15 amino acids. Looked up from germline, CDR1 is MNHEY and CDR2 is SMNVEV (reference sequence). Between the trimmed V and J ends, which lost 2 bases and 4 bases, there was a span of 14 bases. Study observations and caveats: The ex vivo response was dominated by HLA-C-restricted CMV-specific TCR beta clonotypes. CMV carriers having the relevant HLA were flagged by cumulative public TCR beta family frequency.

The starting material was cultured PBMCs, obtained from culture after CMV antigen stimulation. The chain has TRBV27 and TRBJ2-5; D is ambiguous. This clonotype originated in a human donor in good health (CMV status not recorded). Some clones in this sample may be carry-over from other donors' samples. This CDR3 reads CASSLDATLGETQYF. CDR3 sequence (DNA): TGTGCCAGCAGTTTAGATGCCACCCTTGGAGAGACCCAGTACTTC.